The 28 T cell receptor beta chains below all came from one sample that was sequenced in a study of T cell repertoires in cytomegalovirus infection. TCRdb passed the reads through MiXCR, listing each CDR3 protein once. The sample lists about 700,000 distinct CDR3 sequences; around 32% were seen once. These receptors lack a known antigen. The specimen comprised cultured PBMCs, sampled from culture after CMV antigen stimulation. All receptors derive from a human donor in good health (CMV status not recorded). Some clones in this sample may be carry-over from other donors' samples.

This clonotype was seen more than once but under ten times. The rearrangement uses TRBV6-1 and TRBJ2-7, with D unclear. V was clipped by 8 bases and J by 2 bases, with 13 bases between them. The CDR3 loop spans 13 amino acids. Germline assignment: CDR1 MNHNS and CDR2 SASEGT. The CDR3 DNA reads TGTGCCAGCTGGGCTAGTGGCACCTACGAGCAGTACTTC. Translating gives CASWASGTYEQYF.

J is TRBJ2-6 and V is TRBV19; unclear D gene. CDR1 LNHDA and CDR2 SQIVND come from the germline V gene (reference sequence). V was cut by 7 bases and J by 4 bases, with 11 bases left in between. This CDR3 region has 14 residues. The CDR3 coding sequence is TGTGCCAGTACCTCATCCTCGGGGGCCAACGTCCTGACTTTC. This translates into CASTSSSGANVLTF.

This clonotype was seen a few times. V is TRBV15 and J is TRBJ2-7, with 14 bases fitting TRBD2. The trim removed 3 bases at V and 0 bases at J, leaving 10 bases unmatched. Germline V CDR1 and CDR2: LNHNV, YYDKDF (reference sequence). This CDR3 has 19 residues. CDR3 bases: TGTGCCACCAGCAGGGGTGGACTAGCGGGAGGTAAAGTCTCCTACGAGCAGTACTTC. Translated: CATSRGGLAGGKVSYEQYF.

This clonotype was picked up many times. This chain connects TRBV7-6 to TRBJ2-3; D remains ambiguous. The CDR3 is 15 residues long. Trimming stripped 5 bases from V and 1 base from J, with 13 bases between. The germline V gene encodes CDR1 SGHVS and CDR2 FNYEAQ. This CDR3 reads CASSHTILGTDTQYF. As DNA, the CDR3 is TGTGCCAGCAGCCACACTATATTGGGCACAGATACGCAGTATTTT.

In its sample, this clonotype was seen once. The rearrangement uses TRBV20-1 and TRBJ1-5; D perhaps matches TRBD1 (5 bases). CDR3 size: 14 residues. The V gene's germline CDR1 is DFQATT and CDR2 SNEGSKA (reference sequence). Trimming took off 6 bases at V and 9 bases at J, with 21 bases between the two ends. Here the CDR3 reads CSARIGDGARPQHF. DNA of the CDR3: TGCAGTGCCAGAATCGGGGACGGCGCGAGGCCCCAGCATTTT.

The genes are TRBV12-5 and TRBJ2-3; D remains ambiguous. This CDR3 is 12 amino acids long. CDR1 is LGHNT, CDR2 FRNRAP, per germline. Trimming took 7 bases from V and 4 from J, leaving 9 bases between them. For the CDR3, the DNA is TGTGCTAGTGCTCCTGGAGCAGATACGCAGTATTTT. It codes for CASAPGADTQYF. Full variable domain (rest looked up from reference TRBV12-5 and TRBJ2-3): DARVTQTPRHKVTEMGQEVTMRCQPILGHNTVFWYRQTMMQGLELLAYFRNRAPLDDSGMPKDRFSAEMPDATLATLKIQPSEPRDSAVYFCASAPGADTQYFGPGTRLTVL.

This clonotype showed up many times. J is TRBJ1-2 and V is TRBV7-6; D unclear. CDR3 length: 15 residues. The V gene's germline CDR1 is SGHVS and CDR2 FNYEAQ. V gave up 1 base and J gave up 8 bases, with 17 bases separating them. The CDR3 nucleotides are TGTGCCAGCAGCTTAGGCGGAAGTCCTCCAGTAGGCTACACCTTC. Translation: CASSLGGSPPVGYTF.

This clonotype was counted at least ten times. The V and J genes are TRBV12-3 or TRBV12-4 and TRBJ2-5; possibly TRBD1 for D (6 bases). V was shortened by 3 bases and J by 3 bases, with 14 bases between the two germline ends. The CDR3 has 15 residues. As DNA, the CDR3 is TGTGCCAGCAGTTTCGGTCCGAGGGGGAAAGAGACCCAGTACTTC. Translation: CASSFGPRGKETQYF.

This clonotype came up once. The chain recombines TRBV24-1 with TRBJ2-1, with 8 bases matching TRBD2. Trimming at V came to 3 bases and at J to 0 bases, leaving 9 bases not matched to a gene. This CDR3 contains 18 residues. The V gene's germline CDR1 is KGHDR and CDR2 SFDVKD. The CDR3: CATSDPTGGGSSYNEQFF. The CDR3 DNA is TGTGCCACCAGTGATCCCACAGGCGGGGGGAGCTCCTACAATGAGCAGTTCTTC.

The CDR3 loop is CATSKESSGKRYEQYF. DNA of the CDR3: TGTGCCACCAGCAAGGAATCTTCGGGGAAGCGCTACGAGCAGTACTTC. The chain links TRBV15 to TRBJ2-7; TRBD2 might be the D (5 bases). CDR1 and CDR2 from the germline V gene are LNHNV and YYDKDF (reference sequence). The CDR3 is 16 amino acids. V was pared by 4 bases and J by 3 bases, with 19 bases between.

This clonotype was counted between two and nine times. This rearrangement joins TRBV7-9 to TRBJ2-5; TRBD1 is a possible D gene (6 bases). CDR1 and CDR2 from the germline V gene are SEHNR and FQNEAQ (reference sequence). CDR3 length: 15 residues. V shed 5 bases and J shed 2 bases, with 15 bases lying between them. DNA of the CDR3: TGTGCCAGCAGCCGGCACAGGGTTGGGCAAGAGACCCAGTACTTC. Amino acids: CASSRHRVGQETQYF.

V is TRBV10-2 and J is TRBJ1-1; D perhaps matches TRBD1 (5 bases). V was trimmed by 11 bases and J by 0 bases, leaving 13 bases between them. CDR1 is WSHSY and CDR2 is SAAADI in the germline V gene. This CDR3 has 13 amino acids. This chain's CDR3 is CAGTTEMNTEAFF. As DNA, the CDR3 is TGCGCCGGGACGACAGAGATGAACACTGAAGCTTTCTTT.

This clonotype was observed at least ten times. This CDR3 is CASSFGRTTNEKLFF. The CDR3 coding sequence is TGTGCCAGCAGCTTCGGACGGACAACTAATGAAAAACTGTTTTTT. V gene TRBV7-8 combines with J gene TRBJ1-4, with D hard to call. There are 15 residues in the CDR3. Germline CDR1 SGHVS, CDR2 FQNEAQ. Trimming shortened V by 3 bases and J by 0 bases, and 8 bases separated the two germline ends.

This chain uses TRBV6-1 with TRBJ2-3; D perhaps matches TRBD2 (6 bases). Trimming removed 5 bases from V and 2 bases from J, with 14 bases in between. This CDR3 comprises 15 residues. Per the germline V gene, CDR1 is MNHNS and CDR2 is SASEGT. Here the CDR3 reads CASSYPGLNTDTQYF. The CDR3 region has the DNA TGTGCCAGCAGTTACCCGGGACTGAACACAGATACGCAGTATTTT.

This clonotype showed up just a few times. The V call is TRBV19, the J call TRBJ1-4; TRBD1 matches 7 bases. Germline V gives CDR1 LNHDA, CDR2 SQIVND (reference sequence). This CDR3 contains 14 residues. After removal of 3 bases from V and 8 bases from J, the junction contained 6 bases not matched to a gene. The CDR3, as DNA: TGTGCCAGTAGTATTCGGCAGGGGGTAGAAAAACTGTTTTTT. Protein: CASSIRQGVEKLFF.

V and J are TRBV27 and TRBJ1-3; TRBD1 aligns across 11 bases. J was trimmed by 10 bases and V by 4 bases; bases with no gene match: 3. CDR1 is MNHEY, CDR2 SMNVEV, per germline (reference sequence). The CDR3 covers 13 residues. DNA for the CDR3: TGTGCCAGCAGTTCCGGGACAGGGGGGACCATATATTTT. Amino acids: CASSSGTGGTIYF.

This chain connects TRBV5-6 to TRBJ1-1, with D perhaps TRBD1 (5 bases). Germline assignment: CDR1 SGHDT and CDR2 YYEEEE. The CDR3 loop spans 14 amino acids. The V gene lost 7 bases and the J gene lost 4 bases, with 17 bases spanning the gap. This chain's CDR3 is CASWTWGGFTEAFF. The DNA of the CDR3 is TGTGCCAGCTGGACTTGGGGCGGTTTCACTGAAGCTTTCTTT.

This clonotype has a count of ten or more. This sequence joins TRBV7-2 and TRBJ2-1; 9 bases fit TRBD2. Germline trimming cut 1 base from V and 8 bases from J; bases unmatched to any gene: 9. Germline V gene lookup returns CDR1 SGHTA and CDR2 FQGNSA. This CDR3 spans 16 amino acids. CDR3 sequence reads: CASSLVGTSFQHEQFF. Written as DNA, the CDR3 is TGTGCCAGCAGCTTAGTGGGGACTAGCTTCCAGCATGAGCAGTTCTTC.

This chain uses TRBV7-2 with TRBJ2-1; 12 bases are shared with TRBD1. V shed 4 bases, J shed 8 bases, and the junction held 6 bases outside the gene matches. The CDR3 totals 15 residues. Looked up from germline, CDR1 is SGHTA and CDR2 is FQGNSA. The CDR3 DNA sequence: TGTGCCAGCAGCTCGACCGGGACAGGGGGCCATGAGCAGTTCTTC. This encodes CASSSTGTGGHEQFF. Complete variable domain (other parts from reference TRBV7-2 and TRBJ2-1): GAGVSQSPSNKVTEKGKDVELRCDPISGHTALYWYRQSLGQGLEFLIYFQGNSAPDKSGLPSDRFSAERTGGSVSTLTIQRTQQEDSAVYLCASSSTGTGGHEQFFGPGTRLTVL.

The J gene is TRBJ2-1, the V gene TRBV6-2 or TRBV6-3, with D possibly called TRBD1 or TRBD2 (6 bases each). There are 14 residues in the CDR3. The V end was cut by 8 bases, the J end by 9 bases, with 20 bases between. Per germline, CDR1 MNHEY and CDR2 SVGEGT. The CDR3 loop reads CASLGGGQDSEQFF. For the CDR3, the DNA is TGTGCCAGCCTAGGAGGGGGGCAAGACTCTGAGCAGTTCTTC.

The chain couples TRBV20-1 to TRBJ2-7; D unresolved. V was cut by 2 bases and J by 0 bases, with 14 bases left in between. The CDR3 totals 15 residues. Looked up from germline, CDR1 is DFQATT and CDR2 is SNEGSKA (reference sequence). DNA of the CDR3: TGCAGTGCTAGAAAAGGTTTAGGTCCCTCCTACGAGCAGTACTTC. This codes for CSARKGLGPSYEQYF.

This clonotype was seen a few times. The CDR3 sequence is CASRAIRGGTDTQYF. The DNA for the CDR3 is TGTGCCAGCAGGGCGATCAGGGGTGGCACAGATACGCAGTATTTT. The gene calls are TRBV11-2 and TRBJ2-3; TRBD1 might be the D (6 bases). From germline, CDR1 is SGHAT and CDR2 FQNNGV. CDR3 length equals 15 residues. Trimming pared 6 bases from V and 1 base from J, leaving 14 bases between.

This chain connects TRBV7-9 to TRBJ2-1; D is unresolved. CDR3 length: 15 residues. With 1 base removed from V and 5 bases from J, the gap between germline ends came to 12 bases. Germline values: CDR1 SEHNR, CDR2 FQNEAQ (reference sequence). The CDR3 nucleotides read TGTGCCAGCAGCTTAGAACGTTGGGCCAACAATGAGCAGTTCTTC. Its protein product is CASSLERWANNEQFF.

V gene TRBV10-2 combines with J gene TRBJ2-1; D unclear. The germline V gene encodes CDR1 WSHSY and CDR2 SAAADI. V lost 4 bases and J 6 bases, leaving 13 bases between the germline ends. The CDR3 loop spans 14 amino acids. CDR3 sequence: CASSASGSGNEQFF. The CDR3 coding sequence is TGCGCCAGCAGTGCTTCCGGGTCCGGCAATGAGCAGTTCTTC.

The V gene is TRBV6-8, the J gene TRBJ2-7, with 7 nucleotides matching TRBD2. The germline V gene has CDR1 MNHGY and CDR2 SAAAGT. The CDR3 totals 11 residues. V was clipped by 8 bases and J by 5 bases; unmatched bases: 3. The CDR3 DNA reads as TGTGCCAGCCACGCGGGAGACGAGCAGTACTTC. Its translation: CASHAGDEQYF.

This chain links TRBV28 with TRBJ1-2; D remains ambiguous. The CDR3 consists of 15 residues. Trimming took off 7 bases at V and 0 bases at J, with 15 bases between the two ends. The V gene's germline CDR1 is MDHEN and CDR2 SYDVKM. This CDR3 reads CASTTGGLANYGYTF. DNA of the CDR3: TGTGCCAGCACCACGGGCGGGCTAGCTAACTATGGCTACACCTTC.

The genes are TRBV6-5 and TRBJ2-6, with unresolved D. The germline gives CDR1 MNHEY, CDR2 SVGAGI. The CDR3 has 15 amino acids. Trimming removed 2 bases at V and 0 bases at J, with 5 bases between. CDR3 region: CASSYGFSGANVLTF. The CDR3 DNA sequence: TGTGCCAGCAGTTACGGGTTCTCTGGGGCCAACGTCCTGACTTTC.

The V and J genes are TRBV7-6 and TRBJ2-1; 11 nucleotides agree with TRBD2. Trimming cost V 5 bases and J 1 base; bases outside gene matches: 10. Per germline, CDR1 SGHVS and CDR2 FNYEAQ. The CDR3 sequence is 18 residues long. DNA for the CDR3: TGTGCCAGCAGCCCGGGTCTAGCGGGAGGTCATTCCTACAATGAGCAGTTCTTC. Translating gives CASSPGLAGGHSYNEQFF. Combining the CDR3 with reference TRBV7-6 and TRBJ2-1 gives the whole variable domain GAGVSQSPRYKVTKRGQDVALRCDPISGHVSLYWYRQALGQGPEFLTYFNYEAQQDKSGLPNDRFSAERPEGSISTLTIQRTEQRDSAMYRCASSPGLAGGHSYNEQFFGPGTRLTVL.